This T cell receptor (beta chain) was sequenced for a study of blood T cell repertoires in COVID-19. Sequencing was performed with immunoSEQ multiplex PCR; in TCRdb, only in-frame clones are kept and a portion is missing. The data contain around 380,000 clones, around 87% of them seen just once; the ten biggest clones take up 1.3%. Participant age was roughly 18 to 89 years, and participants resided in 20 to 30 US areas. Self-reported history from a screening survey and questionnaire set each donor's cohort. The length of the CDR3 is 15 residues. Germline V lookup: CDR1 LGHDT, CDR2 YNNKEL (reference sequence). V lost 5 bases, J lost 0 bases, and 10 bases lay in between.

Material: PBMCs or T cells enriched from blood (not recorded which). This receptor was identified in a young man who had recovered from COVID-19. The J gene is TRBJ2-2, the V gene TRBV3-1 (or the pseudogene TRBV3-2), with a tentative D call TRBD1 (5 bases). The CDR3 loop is CASSIRGANTGELFF. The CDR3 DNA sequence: TGTGCCAGCAGCATTAGGGGTGCGAACACCGGGGAGCTGTTTTTT.